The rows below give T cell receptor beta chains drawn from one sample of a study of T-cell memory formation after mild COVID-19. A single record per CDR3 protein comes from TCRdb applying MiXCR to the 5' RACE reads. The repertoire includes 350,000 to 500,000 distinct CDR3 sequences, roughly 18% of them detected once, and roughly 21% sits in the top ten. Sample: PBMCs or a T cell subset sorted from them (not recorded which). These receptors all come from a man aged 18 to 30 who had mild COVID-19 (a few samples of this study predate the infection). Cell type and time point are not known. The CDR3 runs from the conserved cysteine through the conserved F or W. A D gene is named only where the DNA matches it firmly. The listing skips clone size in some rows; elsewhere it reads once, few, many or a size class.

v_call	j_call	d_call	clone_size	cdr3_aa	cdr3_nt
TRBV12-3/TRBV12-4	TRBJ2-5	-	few	CASSPTGTRETQYF	TGTGCCAGCAGCCCGACAGGGACTCGAGAGACCCAGTACTTC
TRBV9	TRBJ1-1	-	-	CASSVGRGGRTEAFF	TGTGCCAGCAGCGTCGGTAGGGGTGGAAGGACTGAAGCTTTCTTT
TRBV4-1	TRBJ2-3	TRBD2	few	CASSPSRVRGGRADTQYF	TGCGCCAGCAGCCCTTCGAGGGTGCGGGGGGGCAGGGCAGATACGCAGTATTTT
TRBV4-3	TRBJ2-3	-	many	CASSQDRAGYTQYF	TGCGCCAGCAGCCAAGATCGGGCGGGTTATACGCAGTATTTT
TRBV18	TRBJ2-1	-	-	CASSRRIQTSYNEQFF	TGTGCCAGCTCACGCCGTATCCAGACCTCCTACAATGAGCAGTTCTTC
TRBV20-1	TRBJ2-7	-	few	CSARSATYEQYF	TGCAGTGCTAGATCAGCGACCTACGAGCAGTACTTC
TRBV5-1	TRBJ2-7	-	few	CASREQISYEQYF	TGCGCCAGCAGGGAACAGATCTCCTACGAGCAGTACTTC
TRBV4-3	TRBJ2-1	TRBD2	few	CASSQDLGGLAGFGEQFF	TGCGCCAGCAGCCAAGATCTCGGGGGACTAGCGGGGTTCGGTGAGCAGTTCTTC
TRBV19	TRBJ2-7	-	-	CASSLTRYSYEQYF	TGTGCCAGTAGTTTGACACGATACTCCTACGAGCAGTACTTC
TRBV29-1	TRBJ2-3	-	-	CSVEGAGDTQYF	TGCAGCGTTGAGGGGGCCGGAGATACGCAGTATTTT
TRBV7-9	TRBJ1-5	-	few	CASSLVLPGNQPQHF	TGTGCCAGCAGCTTAGTTTTGCCAGGTAATCAGCCCCAGCATTTT
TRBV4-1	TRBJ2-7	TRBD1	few	CASSQEGQGAYEQYF	TGCGCCAGCAGCCAAGAGGGACAGGGGGCCTACGAGCAGTACTTC
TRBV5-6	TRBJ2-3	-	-	CASSRGPGDTQYF	TGTGCCAGCAGCCGCGGGCCCGGCGATACGCAGTATTTT
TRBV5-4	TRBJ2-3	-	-	CASRIGAASTDTQYF	TGTGCCAGCAGAATTGGGGCGGCTAGCACAGATACGCAGTATTTT
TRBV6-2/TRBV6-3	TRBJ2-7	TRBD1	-	CASALWDRGSEQYF	TGTGCCAGCGCCCTTTGGGACAGGGGCTCCGAGCAGTACTTC
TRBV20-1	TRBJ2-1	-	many	CSASGVPYNEQFF	TGCAGTGCTTCCGGGGTTCCCTACAATGAGCAGTTCTTC
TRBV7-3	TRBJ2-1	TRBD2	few	CASSSSGPGDEQFF	TGTGCCAGCAGCTCTAGCGGTCCCGGGGATGAGCAGTTCTTC
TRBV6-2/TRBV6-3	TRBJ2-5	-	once	CASKGFGGGVGTQYF	TGTGCCAGCAAGGGTTTCGGCGGTGGGGTCGGGACCCAGTACTTC
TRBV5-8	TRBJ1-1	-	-	CASSFYGIGRRGAFYTEAFF	TGTGCCAGCAGCTTTTACGGGATCGGGCGAAGGGGCGCATTCTACACTGAAGCTTTCTTT
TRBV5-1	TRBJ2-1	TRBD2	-	CASSIGLAGSSYNEQFF	TGCGCCAGCAGCATAGGACTAGCGGGGAGCTCCTACAATGAGCAGTTCTTC
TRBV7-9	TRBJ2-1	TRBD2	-	CASSYVAGGHNEQFF	TGTGCCAGCAGCTACGTAGCGGGGGGGCACAATGAGCAGTTCTTC
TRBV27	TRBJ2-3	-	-	CASSSHRILARSTDTQYF	TGTGCCAGCAGTTCTCACAGGATACTGGCGCGTAGCACAGATACGCAGTATTTT
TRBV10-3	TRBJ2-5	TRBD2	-	CATGTSGGLETQYF	TGTGCCACCGGGACTAGCGGGGGGTTGGAGACCCAGTACTTC
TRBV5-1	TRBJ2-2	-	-	CASSLGQGVGELFF	TGCGCCAGCAGCTTGGGCCAGGGAGTCGGGGAGCTGTTTTTT
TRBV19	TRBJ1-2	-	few	CASSMTGDGYTF	TGTGCCAGTAGTATGACGGGGGATGGCTACACCTTC
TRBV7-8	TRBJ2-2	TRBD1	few	CASSFVSQGQARTGELFF	TGTGCCAGCAGCTTCGTGTCACAGGGGCAGGCCCGGACCGGGGAGCTGTTTTTT
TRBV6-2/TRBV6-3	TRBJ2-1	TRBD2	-	CASTPLRGESYNEQFF	TGTGCCAGCACCCCCCTTCGGGGGGAGTCCTACAATGAGCAGTTCTTC
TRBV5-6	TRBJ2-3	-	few	CASSFRGQSTDTQYF	TGTGCCAGCAGCTTTCGGGGGCAAAGCACAGATACGCAGTATTTT
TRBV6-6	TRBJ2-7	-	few	CASSRDIQQQYF	TGTGCCAGCAGCCGGGACATTCAGCAGCAGTACTTC
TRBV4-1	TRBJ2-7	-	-	CASSRKQGYEQYF	TGCGCCAGCAGCCGAAAACAGGGTTACGAGCAGTACTTC
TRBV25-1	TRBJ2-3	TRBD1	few	CASSTRQGGGTDTQYF	TGTGCCAGCAGTACCCGACAGGGTGGTGGCACAGATACGCAGTATTTT